The rows below give T cell receptor beta chains drawn from one sample of a study of CD8+CD57+ T cells in acquired aplastic anemia. Using its own MiXCR run on the reads, TCRdb lists one record per CDR3 protein. Of about 180,000 distinct CDR3 sequences listed, less than 50% are singletons. The sequenced material came from sorted CD4+, CD8+, or CD8+CD57+ T cells (not recorded which) from PBMCs. The receptors were gathered from a human donor with aplastic anemia. Each CDR3 is given with its conserved first and last residue. Each record gives: J gene, V gene, clone size, D gene, CDR3 DNA, CDR3 protein. The D gene is left open where the match is weak. Only part of the rows carry a size: once, few, many, or a class if the clone is expanded.

TRBJ1-1	TRBV29-1	-	TRBD1	TGCAGCGTTGGACAGGGGGAGCGGGACACTGAAGCTTTCTTT	CSVGQGERDTEAFF
TRBJ2-1	TRBV24-1	-	-	TGTGCCACCAGTGTAAGCGCTTGGGATGGGCAGTTCTTC	CATSVSAWDGQFF
TRBJ1-2	TRBV19	many	TRBD1	TGTGCCAGTAGTCCCGGGACAGGGTGGGCCAACTATGGCTACACCTTC	CASSPGTGWANYGYTF
TRBJ2-3	TRBV11-1	-	TRBD1	TGTGCCAGCAGCTTTTCCCAGGGGGCAGCTACCACAGATACGCAGTATTTT	CASSFSQGAATTDTQYF
TRBJ2-1	TRBV24-1	once	-	TGTGCCACCAGTGATTTGGGCAGCTACAATGAGCAGTTCTTC	CATSDLGSYNEQFF
TRBJ2-5	TRBV25-1	-	TRBD2	TGTGCCAGCAGTGACACTAGCGGTGGTGAGGAGACCCAGTACTTC	CASSDTSGGEETQYF
TRBJ2-5	TRBV20-1	-	TRBD1	TGCAGTGCTAGTGGTGTCGGGACAGGTAAAGAGACCCAGTACTTC	CSASGVGTGKETQYF
TRBJ1-5	TRBV9	few	-	TGTGCCAGCAGCGCTAATCAGCCCCAGCATTTT	CASSANQPQHF
TRBJ1-2	TRBV4-1	-	TRBD1	TGCGCCAGCAGCCAAGATGTCCCCCGGGACAGGGGATACTCTAACTATGGCTACACCTTC	CASSQDVPRDRGYSNYGYTF
TRBJ1-6	TRBV20-1	many	-	TGCAGTGCTAGAGATCTCCGGACAGTCCTGATGGGTTCACCCCTCCACTTT	CSARDLRTVLMGSPLHF
TRBJ2-2	TRBV19	many	TRBD2	TGTGCCAGTAGTATCGCTCTAGCGGGGACCGGGGAGCTGTTTTTT	CASSIALAGTGELFF
TRBJ1-1	TRBV2	many	-	TGTGCCAGCAGTGACCCCGGGTCCACTGAAGCTTTCTTT	CASSDPGSTEAFF
TRBJ1-3	TRBV10-3	-	-	TGTGCCATCAAAGGCGCTACCTCTGGAAACGCCATATATTTT	CAIKGATSGNAIYF
TRBJ1-6	TRBV3-1	-	-	TGTGCCAGCAGCCAAGATGGTCGGACAGTCTCACCCCTCCACTTT	CASSQDGRTVSPLHF
TRBJ2-1	TRBV20-1	-	TRBD2	TGCAGTGCTGTTGGGCGGGGGGGATACAATGAGCAGTTCTTC	CSAVGRGGYNEQFF
TRBJ2-7	TRBV6-1	-	TRBD1	TGTGCCAGTAAAGGGACAGGGGAGCACGAGCAGTACTTC	CASKGTGEHEQYF
TRBJ1-5	TRBV6-5	-	TRBD1	TGTGCCAGCAGTTACCGTACAGGGGGCGATCAGCCCCAGCATTTT	CASSYRTGGDQPQHF
TRBJ2-2	TRBV4-1	many	TRBD2	TGCGCCAGCAGCCATCAGCGGGGGGGCCTCGGGGAGCTGTTTTTT	CASSHQRGGLGELFF
TRBJ2-3	TRBV6-4	-	-	TGTGCCAGCAGTGACTTGGGTGAGGGAGGAGCAGATACGCAGTATTTT	CASSDLGEGGADTQYF
TRBJ2-2	TRBV7-9	-	-	TGTGCCGGGGACGGGGAGCTGTTTTTT	CAGDGELFF
TRBJ2-7	TRBV7-9	-	TRBD1	TGCGCCAGCAGTCGGGACAGCCCTTACGAGCAGTACTTC	CASSRDSPYEQYF
TRBJ1-6	TRBV9	-	TRBD1	TGTGCCAGCAGCGTAGAAGGGGGCGCGGGGTCACCCCTCCACTTT	CASSVEGGAGSPLHF
TRBJ1-4	TRBV28	few	-	TGTGCCAGCAGTTTCTCGGGGGGGCAGGCCACTAATGAAAAACTGTTTTTT	CASSFSGGQATNEKLFF
TRBJ2-7	TRBV12-3/TRBV12-4	many	-	TGTGCCAGCACCCAATCGGGCAGGGGAGGCGAGCAGTACTTC	CASTQSGRGGEQYF
TRBJ2-3	TRBV24-1	-	TRBD1	TGTGCCACCAGTGGTGGGACAGATCCACAGTATTTT	CATSGGTDPQYF
TRBJ2-7	TRBV10-3	few	TRBD2	TGTGCCATCAGTAGGACTAGCGGGACCTACGAGCAGTACTTC	CAISRTSGTYEQYF
TRBJ2-2	TRBV20-1	-	-	TGCAGTGCCGGGGACAGCGGGGGACAGATCACCGGGGAGCTGTTTTTT	CSAGDSGGQITGELFF
TRBJ1-1	TRBV7-9	-	-	TGTGCCAGCAGCATACAGGGTGGGGACACTGAAGCTTTCTTC	CASSIQGGDTEAFF
TRBJ2-7	TRBV5-1	-	TRBD2	TGCGCCAGCAGCTGGCCCCGGGCAGCGGGAGCAATGTACGAGCAGTACTTC	CASSWPRAAGAMYEQYF
TRBJ2-2	TRBV9	many	-	TGTGCCAGCAGCGCCGGGGGACCAGACACCGGGGAGCTGTTTTTT	CASSAGGPDTGELFF
TRBJ2-7	TRBV2	-	TRBD2	TGTGCCAGCAGTGATAGGTGGGAGGGGTCCTACGAGCAGTACTTC	CASSDRWEGSYEQYF
TRBJ2-1	TRBV20-1	-	-	TGCAGTGCCAAGGCAGGCAATGAGCAGTTCTTC	CSAKAGNEQFF
TRBJ2-3	TRBV2	-	TRBD1	TGTGCCAGCAGTCAGGGGGAAAACACAGATACGCAGTATTTT	CASSQGENTDTQYF